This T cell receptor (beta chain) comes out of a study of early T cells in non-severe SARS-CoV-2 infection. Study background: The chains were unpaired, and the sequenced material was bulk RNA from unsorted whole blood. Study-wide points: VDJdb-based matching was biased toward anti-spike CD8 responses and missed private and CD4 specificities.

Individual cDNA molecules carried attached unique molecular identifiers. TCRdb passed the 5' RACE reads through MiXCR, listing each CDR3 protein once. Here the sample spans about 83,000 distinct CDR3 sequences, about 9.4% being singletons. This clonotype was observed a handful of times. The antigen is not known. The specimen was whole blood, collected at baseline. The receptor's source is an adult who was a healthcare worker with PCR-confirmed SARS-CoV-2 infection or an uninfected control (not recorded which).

As DNA, the CDR3 is TGTGCCAGCAGTTTATACGGGGGTGAAGCTTTCTTT. It is translated as CASSLYGGEAFF. The genes are TRBV27 and TRBJ1-1; perhaps TRBD1 as D (5 bases). CDR3 length: 12 residues. V was clipped by 1 base and J by 7 bases, with 7 bases between them. Germline V gives CDR1 MNHEY, CDR2 SMNVEV (reference sequence).